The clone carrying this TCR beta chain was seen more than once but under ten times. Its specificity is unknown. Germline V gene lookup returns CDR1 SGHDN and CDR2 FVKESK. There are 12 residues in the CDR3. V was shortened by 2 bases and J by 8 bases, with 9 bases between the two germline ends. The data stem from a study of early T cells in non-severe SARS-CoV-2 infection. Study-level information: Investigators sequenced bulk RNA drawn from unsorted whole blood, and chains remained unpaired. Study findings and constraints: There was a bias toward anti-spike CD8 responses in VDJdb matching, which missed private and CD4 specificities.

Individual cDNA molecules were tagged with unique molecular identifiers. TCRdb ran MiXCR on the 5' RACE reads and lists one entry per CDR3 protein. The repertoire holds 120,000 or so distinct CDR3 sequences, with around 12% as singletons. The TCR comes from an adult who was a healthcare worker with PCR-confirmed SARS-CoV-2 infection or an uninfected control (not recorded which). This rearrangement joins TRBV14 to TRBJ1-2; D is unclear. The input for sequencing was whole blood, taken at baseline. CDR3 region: CASSQMGYGYTF. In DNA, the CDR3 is TGTGCCAGCAGCCAAATGGGTTACGGCTACACCTTC. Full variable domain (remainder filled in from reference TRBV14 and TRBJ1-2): EAGVTQFPSHSVIEKGQTVTLRCDPISGHDNLYWYRRVMGKEIKFLLHFVKESKQDESGMPNNRFLAERTGGTYSTLKVQPAELEDSGVYFCASSQMGYGYTFGSGTRLTVV.